Below, 29 T cell receptor beta chains from the same sample are listed, as sequenced in a study of blood T cell repertoires in COVID-19. Measured with immunoSEQ multiplex PCR; TCRdb has only the in-frame clones, and not every one. The data show about 310,000 clones, with around 86% seen just once and 1% held by the top ten. The source material was peripheral blood. Receptor source: a man in his fifties or sixties with active or convalescent COVID-19.

V is TRBV2 and J is TRBJ2-3; 10 bases are a match to TRBD2. Germline-derived CDR1 and CDR2 are SNHLY and FYNNEI. The CDR3 extends over 14 amino acids. The trim removed 6 bases at V and 7 bases at J, leaving 7 bases unmatched. CDR3 region: CASSSGTSENTQYF. CDR3 coding DNA: TGTGCCAGCAGCTCCGGGACTAGCGAGAATACGCAGTATTTT.

This chain connects TRBV18 to TRBJ2-1; 9 bases map to TRBD2. CDR1 is KGHSH, CDR2 LQKENI, per germline. This CDR3 spans 14 amino acids. After removal of 5 bases from V and 5 bases from J, the junction contained 4 bases not matched to a gene. The CDR3 DNA sequence: TGTGCCAGCTCAAAGGCGGGGGGGGACAATGAGCAGTTCTTC. Translation: CASSKAGGDNEQFF.

Only one count was recorded for this clone. The rearrangement joins TRBV5-6 to TRBJ1-2, with 8 bases lining up with TRBD1. Germline assignment: CDR1 SGHDT and CDR2 YYEEEE. The CDR3 totals 14 residues. Losses at the gene ends were 4 bases for V and 7 bases for J; bases not matched to a gene: 9. This CDR3 reads CASSQGQAGPGYTF. DNA for the CDR3: TGTGCCAGCAGCCAGGGACAGGCGGGACCTGGCTACACCTTC.

The chain links TRBV30 to TRBJ2-3; TRBD2 agrees at 10 bases. This CDR3 has 12 amino acids. The germline gives CDR1 GTSNPN, CDR2 SVGIG (reference sequence). The CDR3 nucleotides are TGTGCGGGACTAGCGACCACAGATACGCAGTATTTT. Its protein product is CAGLATTDTQYF.

The gene calls are TRBV4-1 and TRBJ2-2; tentatively, D is TRBD2 (5 bases). Germline CDR1 MGHRA, CDR2 YSYEKL. The CDR3 is 17 residues long. V lost 1 base and J lost 3, with 15 bases in between. CDR3 DNA: TGCGCCAGCAGCCAAGTTACCGGCGGGCAATACACCGGGGAGCTGTTTTTT. This translates into CASSQVTGGQYTGELFF.

This chain joins TRBV18 and TRBJ2-3, with 8 bases aligning to TRBD1. Per germline, CDR1 KGHSH and CDR2 LQKENI. V lost 4 bases and J lost 2; bases outside the gene matches: 5. The length of the CDR3 is 15 residues. This CDR3 reads CASSLRQGNTDTQYF. CDR3 nucleotide sequence: TGTGCCAGCTCACTGCGACAGGGGAACACAGATACGCAGTATTTT.

Notes on this clone: One junction end does not reproduce the germline sequence, and a read error may be involved. The rearrangement uses TRBV6-5 and TRBJ1-1; 8 positions agree with TRBD1. The germline CDR1 and CDR2 sequences are MNHEY and SVGAGI. This CDR3 spans 16 amino acids. The CDR3 coding sequence is TGTGCCAGCAGTTACGGAGACAGGGGAAGAAGGTCTGAAACTTTCTTT. Translating gives CASSYGDRGRRSETFF.

About this clone itself: One junction end does not reproduce the germline sequence, and a read error may be involved. V and J are TRBV5-5 and TRBJ1-1; 9 bases are shared with TRBD1. CDR1 is SGHKS, CDR2 YYEKEE, per germline (reference sequence). CDR3 length: 16 residues. CDR3 loop: CASSSTGGIKNAEAFF. Here the CDR3 DNA reads TGTGCCAGCAGTTCGACAGGGGGGATAAAGAACGCTGAAGCTTTCTTT.

CDR3 DNA: TGTGCCTGGGGACAGGGTGGAGAGACCCAGTACTTC. This sequence encodes CAWGQGGETQYF. This sequence joins TRBV30 and TRBJ2-5, with TRBD1 identical over 8 bases. V was clipped by 5 bases and J by 4 bases; unmatched bases: 3. CDR1 and CDR2 (germline): GTSNPN, SVGIG (reference sequence). The CDR3 is 12 amino acids.

The chain has TRBV2 and TRBJ2-1; 10 bases align to TRBD2. The CDR3 runs to 15 residues. Germline trimming cut 8 bases from V and 8 bases from J; bases unmatched to any gene: 12. Germline CDR1 and CDR2: SNHLY and FYNNEI. CDR3 DNA sequence: TGTGCCAGCTCTTTGGAGCGGGGGGGCTTCGATGAGCAGTTCTTC. It specifies CASSLERGGFDEQFF.

V gene TRBV5-1 combines with J gene TRBJ2-2; 10 bases fit TRBD1. The CDR3 contains 15 residues. Germline CDR1 is SGHRS and CDR2 is YFSETQ. J gave up 8 bases and V 0 bases, and 4 bases lay outside the gene matches. CDR3: CASSLVGQGVGELFF. CDR3 bases: TGCGCCAGCAGCTTGGTAGGACAGGGGGTAGGGGAGCTGTTTTTT.

The gene calls are TRBV18 and TRBJ2-2; D may be TRBD1 (6 bases). Germline CDR1 reads KGHSH; CDR2 reads LQKENI. The CDR3 covers 15 residues. Trimming left V 6 bases short and J 7 bases short, with 18 bases between. This CDR3 reads CASSPALQGSGELFF. For the CDR3, the DNA is TGTGCCAGCTCTCCAGCGCTTCAGGGGAGCGGGGAGCTGTTTTTT.

The chain employs TRBV5-1 and TRBJ2-6; the D gene is possibly TRBD2 (6 bases). Germline V gene lookup returns CDR1 SGHRS and CDR2 YFSETQ. Trimming removed 3 bases from V and 0 bases from J, with 16 bases in between. CDR3 size: 18 residues. The CDR3 coding sequence is TGCGCCAGCAGCTATGACAGCGGAGGGGCCTCTGGGGCCAACGTCCTGACTTTC. Protein sequence: CASSYDSGGASGANVLTF.

The chain joins TRBV18 to TRBJ1-1; 7 bases agree with TRBD1. The V segment lost 3 bases and the J segment 1 base; nucleotides outside the gene matches: 2. The germline V gene has CDR1 KGHSH and CDR2 LQKENI. CDR3 length: 14 residues. The CDR3 sequence: CASSPRDRNTEAFF. DNA of the CDR3: TGTGCCAGCTCACCTCGGGACAGGAACACTGAAGCTTTCTTT. Looking up the rest from reference TRBV18 and TRBJ1-1 gives the full variable domain: NAGVMQNPRHLVRRRGQEARLRCSPMKGHSHVYWYRQLPEEGLKFMVYLQKENIIDESGMPKERFSAEFPKEGPSILRIQQVVRGDSAAYFCASSPRDRNTEAFFGQGTRLTVV.

V is TRBV6-5 and J is TRBJ1-2, with 10 bases identical to TRBD1. V was clipped by 7 bases and J by 6 bases; unmatched bases: 8. Germline values: CDR1 MNHEY, CDR2 SVGAGI. This CDR3 has 14 residues. For the CDR3, the DNA is TGTGCCAGCACCCGGACAGGGGGAACCCATGGCTACACCTTC. The encoded protein is CASTRTGGTHGYTF.

J is TRBJ2-1 and V is TRBV14; possible D gene TRBD2, 5 bases. Trimming cost V 5 bases and J 9 bases, with 14 bases left between them. Germline V gene data show CDR1 as SGHDN and CDR2 as FVKESK. CDR3 size: 13 residues. The CDR3 bases are TGTGCCAGCAGCTTCCGGGCCGCGGGTGAGCAGTTCTTC. It translates to CASSFRAAGEQFF.

The chain couples TRBV6-5 to TRBJ1-2, with TRBD1 as a possible D gene (5 bases). CDR3 length: 14 residues. Germline V gene data show CDR1 as MNHEY and CDR2 as SVGAGI. V dropped 3 bases and J dropped 7 bases, with 15 bases sitting between them. CDR3 in amino acids: CASSYSGTLSGYTF. The CDR3, as DNA: TGTGCCAGCAGTTATTCCGGGACTCTTAGTGGCTACACCTTC.

The rearrangement links TRBV15 to TRBJ2-7; D not resolved. CDR3 size: 13 residues. V shed 0 bases and J shed 3 bases, with 6 bases lying between them. Germline CDR1 is LNHNV and CDR2 is YYDKDF (reference sequence). Here the CDR3 DNA reads TGTGCCACCAGCAGAGACCCGGGCTACGAGCAGTACTTC. This sequence encodes CATSRDPGYEQYF.

The chain joins TRBV9 to TRBJ2-3, with a possible D match to TRBD2 (6 bases). Germline V gene lookup returns CDR1 SGDLS and CDR2 YYNGEE. Trimming pared 0 bases from V and 1 base from J, leaving 12 bases between. The CDR3 is 16 residues long. This CDR3 is CASSVDTSSGTDTQYF. Written as DNA, the CDR3 is TGTGCCAGCAGCGTAGATACTAGCTCTGGCACAGATACGCAGTATTTT.

The chain joins TRBV30 to TRBJ1-5; D is uncertain. V lost 1 base and J 5 bases, leaving 9 bases between the germline ends. This CDR3 has 13 amino acids. From germline, CDR1 is GTSNPN and CDR2 SVGIG (reference sequence). Written as DNA, the CDR3 is TGTGCCTGGAGTGCAGGCGACGATCAGCCCCAGCATTTT. It specifies CAWSAGDDQPQHF.

This chain connects TRBV28 to TRBJ2-7; 9 bases align to TRBD1. Germline CDR1 MDHEN, CDR2 SYDVKM. V gave up 6 bases and J gave up 2 bases; unmatched junction bases: 11. The CDR3 loop spans 16 amino acids. The CDR3 coding sequence is TGTGCCAGCAGGGGGACAGGGACAACCCTAACCTACGAGCAGTACTTC. Its translation: CASRGTGTTLTYEQYF. The variable domain in full, completed from reference TRBV28 and TRBJ2-7, reads DVKVTQSSRYLVKRTGEKVFLECVQDMDHENMFWYRQDPGLGLRLIYFSYDVKMKEKGDIPEGYSVSREKKERFSLILESASTNQTSMYLCASRGTGTTLTYEQYFGPGTRLTVT.

This chain joins TRBV28 and TRBJ2-2, with D perhaps matching TRBD1 (5 bases). The CDR3 has 13 residues. Germline V CDR1 and CDR2: MDHEN, SYDVKM. The CDR3 sequence: CASQGFNTGELFF. The DNA of the CDR3 is TGTGCGAGTCAGGGCTTTAACACCGGGGAGCTGTTTTTT.

V gene TRBV2 combines with J gene TRBJ1-4; D may be TRBD1 (5 bases). The CDR3 runs 14 residues. V was trimmed by 3 bases and J by 5 bases, leaving 10 bases between them. The germline V gene encodes CDR1 SNHLY and CDR2 FYNNEI. The CDR3 loop reads CASSDPGGNEKLFF. CDR3 in DNA: TGTGCCAGCAGTGATCCGGGGGGGAATGAAAAACTGTTTTTT.

The rearrangement joins TRBV3-1 (or the pseudogene TRBV3-2) to TRBJ2-7; D might be TRBD1 (6 bases). The CDR3 spans 15 residues. V was cut by 4 bases and J by 4 bases, with 17 bases left in between. Germline CDR1 and CDR2: LGHDT and YNNKEL (reference sequence). The CDR3 region is CASSPLGAGAYEQYF. CDR3 nucleotide sequence: TGTGCCAGCAGCCCTCTCGGAGCAGGGGCGTACGAGCAGTACTTC.

This chain connects TRBV5-1 to TRBJ2-7, with 13 nucleotides matching TRBD2. Per the germline V gene, CDR1 is SGHRS and CDR2 is YFSETQ. This CDR3 has 15 amino acids. The junction had 13 bases not matched to a gene; V was cut back by 7 bases and J by 9 bases. The CDR3 protein is CASHAGTSGVLTQYF. The CDR3, as DNA: TGCGCCAGCCATGCCGGGACTAGCGGGGTCCTGACGCAGTACTTC. Combining the CDR3 with reference TRBV5-1 and TRBJ2-7 gives the whole variable domain KAGVTQTPRYLIKTRGQQVTLSCSPISGHRSVSWYQQTPGQGLQFLFEYFSETQRNKGNFPGRFSGRQFSNSRSEMNVSTLELGDSALYLCASHAGTSGVLTQYFGPGTRLTVT.

V is TRBV20-1 and J is TRBJ2-3, with D possibly matching TRBD2 (7 bases). CDR1 is DFQATT and CDR2 is SNEGSKA in the germline V gene (reference sequence). This CDR3 is 11 amino acids long. CDR3 DNA sequence: TGCGGGGGGGCTAGCACAGATACGCAGTATTTT. Protein product: CGGASTDTQYF.

The chain uses TRBV9 and TRBJ2-7; D may be TRBD1 (5 bases). Trimming cost V 0 bases and J 5 bases, with 12 bases left between them. Germline CDR1 is SGDLS and CDR2 is YYNGEE. The CDR3 has 14 residues. The CDR3 reads CASSVGGHSNEQYF. The CDR3, as DNA: TGTGCCAGCAGCGTAGGGGGCCATTCCAACGAGCAGTACTTC. Variable domain in full (rest from reference TRBV9 and TRBJ2-7): DSGVTQTPKHLITATGQRVTLRCSPRSGDLSVYWYQQSLDQGLQFLIQYYNGEERAKGNILERFSAQQFPDLHSELNLSSLELGDSALYFCASSVGGHSNEQYFGPGTRLTVT.

Notes on this clone: A junction boundary mismatches the germline segment, possibly from a read error. V is TRBV5-1 and J is TRBJ2-2, with a tentative D call TRBD2 (6 bases). CDR3 length equals 13 residues. Germline V lookup: CDR1 SGHRS, CDR2 YFSETQ. The CDR3 protein is CASSGDFAGQLFF. The DNA for the CDR3 is TGCGCCAGCAGCGGGGACTTTGCCGGGCAGCTGTTTTTT.

The V and J genes are TRBV5-8 and TRBJ2-1, with D unresolved. V lost 0 bases to trimming and J lost 8 bases, with 6 bases between them. CDR1 SGHTS and CDR2 YDEGEE come from the germline V gene. This CDR3 region has 12 residues. The CDR3 spells CASSLALYEQFF. Written as DNA, the CDR3 is TGTGCCAGCAGCTTGGCACTTTATGAGCAGTTCTTC.